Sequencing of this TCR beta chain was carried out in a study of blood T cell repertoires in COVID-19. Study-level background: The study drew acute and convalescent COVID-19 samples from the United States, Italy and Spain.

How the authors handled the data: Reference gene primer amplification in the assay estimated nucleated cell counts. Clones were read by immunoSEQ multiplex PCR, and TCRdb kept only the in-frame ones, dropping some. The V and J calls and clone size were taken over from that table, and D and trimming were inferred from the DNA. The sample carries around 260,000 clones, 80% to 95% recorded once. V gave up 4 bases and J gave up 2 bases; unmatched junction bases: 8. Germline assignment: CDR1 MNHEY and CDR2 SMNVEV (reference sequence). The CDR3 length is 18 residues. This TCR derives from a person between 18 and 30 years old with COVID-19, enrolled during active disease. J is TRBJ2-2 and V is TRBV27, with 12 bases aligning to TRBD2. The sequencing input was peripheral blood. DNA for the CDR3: TGTGCCAGCAGTTCACTGACTAGCGGGAGTCTCAACACCGGGGAGCTGTTTTTT. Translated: CASSSLTSGSLNTGELFF.